The clone carrying this T cell receptor (beta chain) appeared many times. Time point indicated: newly diagnosed GD, antithyroid drugs for less than 3 months. After RNA was extracted from PBMCs, the TCR library was made from it. Researchers made TCR beta libraries by using iRepertoire HTBI primers and running Arm-PCR on CDR3 regions. TCRdb reprocessed the multiplex PCR reads with MiXCR, giving one entry per CDR3 protein. The sample records about 540,000 distinct CDR3 sequences, 13% being singletons. This specimen belongs to a study of regulatory T cells in long-lasting Graves disease. The CDR3 runs 15 residues. Germline CDR1 and CDR2: MDHEN and SYDVKM. V lost 3 bases and J lost 5; bases outside the gene matches: 10. These sequences were also reported in another study, on T cells in Graves' hyperthyroidism and ophthalmopathy.

Sequenced material: peripheral blood mononuclear cells (PBMCs), taken at new diagnosis, from a patient treated with antithyroid drugs. The V gene is TRBV28, the J gene TRBJ2-7, with 7 bases matching TRBD1. This TCR was recovered from a man aged 25-45 years with Graves disease. The CDR3 here is CASSFQQGLMNEQYF. CDR3 nucleotide sequence: TGTGCCAGCAGTTTCCAACAGGGGCTTATGAACGAGCAGTACTTC.